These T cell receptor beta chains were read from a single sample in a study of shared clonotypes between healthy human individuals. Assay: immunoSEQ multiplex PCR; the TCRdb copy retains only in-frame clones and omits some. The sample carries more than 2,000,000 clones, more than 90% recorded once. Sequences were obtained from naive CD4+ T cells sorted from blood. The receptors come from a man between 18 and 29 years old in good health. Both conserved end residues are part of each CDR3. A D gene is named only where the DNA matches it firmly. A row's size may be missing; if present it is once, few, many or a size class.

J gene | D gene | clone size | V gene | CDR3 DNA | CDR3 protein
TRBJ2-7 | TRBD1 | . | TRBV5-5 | TGTGCCAGCAGATCCGGGACAGGGTCACAAAAGGGCTCCTACGAGCAGTACTTC | CASRSGTGSQKGSYEQYF
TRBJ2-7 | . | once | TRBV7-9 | TGTGCCAGCAGCTTAGGGCGGGCACTGGGAGGCGAGCAGTACTTC | CASSLGRALGGEQYF
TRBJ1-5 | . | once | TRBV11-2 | TGTGCCAGCAGCTTAGATAGGTCCAGTTATAGCAATCAGCCCCAGCATTTT | CASSLDRSSYSNQPQHF
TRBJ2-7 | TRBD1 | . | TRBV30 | TGTGCTTGGAGTCCCACAGGGGCCCACGAGCAGTACTTC | CAWSPTGAHEQYF
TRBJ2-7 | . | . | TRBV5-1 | TGCGCCAGCAGCCTCCAGCCCTCTGATTCCTACGAGCAGTACTTC | CASSLQPSDSYEQYF
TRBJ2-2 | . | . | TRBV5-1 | TGCGCCAGCAGCTTGGGTGACTTGGGCACCGGGGAGCTGTTTTTT | CASSLGDLGTGELFF
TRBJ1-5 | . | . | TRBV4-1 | TGCGCCAGCAGCCAAGATAGGGGGGGCGCGGGTCAGCCCCAGCATTTT | CASSQDRGGAGQPQHF
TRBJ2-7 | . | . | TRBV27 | TGTGCCAGCACCTTCGCCCCGGGGAACTCCTACGAGCAGTACTTC | CASTFAPGNSYEQYF
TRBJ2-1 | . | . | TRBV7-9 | TGTGCCAGCAGCCCCGGGGTCGGGCAGTTCTTC | CASSPGVGQFF
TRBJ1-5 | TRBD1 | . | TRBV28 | TGTGCCAGCAGTCCCAGGACAGGGGGCCCGCCCCAGCATTTT | CASSPRTGGPPQHF
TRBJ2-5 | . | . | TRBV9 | TGTGCCAGCAGCCTCATCCCCCAAGAGACCCAGTACTTC | CASSLIPQETQYF
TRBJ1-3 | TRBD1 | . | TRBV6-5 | TGTGCCAGCAGTTTGAACAGGGGGATAGGAAACACCATATATTTT | CASSLNRGIGNTIYF
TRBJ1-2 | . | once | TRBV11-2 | TGTGCCAGCAGCTTAGATAGGGGAGGCTATGGCTACACCTTC | CASSLDRGGYGYTF
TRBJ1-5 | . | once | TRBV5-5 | TGTGCCAGCAGCTTGAAGGCAGGGAGCAATCAGCCCCAGCATTTT | CASSLKAGSNQPQHF
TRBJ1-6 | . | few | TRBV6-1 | TGTGCCAGCAGTGAACATCTCCCCGGCAATTCACCCCTCCACTTT | CASSEHLPGNSPLHF
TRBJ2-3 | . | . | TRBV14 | TGTGCCAGCAGCCAAGTGGGGGGCACAGATACGCAGTATTTT | CASSQVGGTDTQYF
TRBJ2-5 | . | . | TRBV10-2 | TGCGCCAGCAGTCACGAGTGGGAGACCCAGTACTTC | CASSHEWETQYF
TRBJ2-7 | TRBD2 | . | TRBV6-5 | TGTGCCAGCAGTGCCACTAGCGCCGAGACCTACGAGCAGTACTTC | CASSATSAETYEQYF
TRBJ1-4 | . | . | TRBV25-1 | TGTGCCAGCAGGAAAGGGGGTGCTAATGAAAAACTGTTTTTT | CASRKGGANEKLFF
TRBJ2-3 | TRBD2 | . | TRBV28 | TGTGCCAGCGGGTCTCCTAGCGGGGGGACAGATACGCAGTATTTT | CASGSPSGGTDTQYF
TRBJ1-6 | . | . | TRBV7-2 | TGTGCCAGCAGCCCCGGGCTCCTAAATTCACCCCTCCACTTT | CASSPGLLNSPLHF
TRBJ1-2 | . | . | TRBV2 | TGTGCCAGCGCGGACAGCCGCTACACCTTC | CASADSRYTF
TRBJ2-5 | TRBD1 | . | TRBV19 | TGTGCCAGTAGTAAGGGACAGGGTCCCCAAGAGACCCAGTACTTC | CASSKGQGPQETQYF
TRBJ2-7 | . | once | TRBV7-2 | TGTGCCAGCAGCTTAGCTGTACTGGGGTCTACGTGGGAGCAGTACTTC | CASSLAVLGSTWEQYF
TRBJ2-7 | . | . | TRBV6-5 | TGTGCCAGCAGTTACAGGATAGCGGCTTCCTACGAGCAGTACTTC | CASSYRIAASYEQYF
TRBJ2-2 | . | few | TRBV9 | TGTGCCAGCAGCGTAGGCGAAGGGGCCACCGGGGAGCTGTTTTTT | CASSVGEGATGELFF
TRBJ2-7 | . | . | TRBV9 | TGTGCCAGCAGCGTAGAAGGCACCGGGGGTACGTACTTC | CASSVEGTGGTYF
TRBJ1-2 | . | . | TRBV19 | TGTGCCTCAGTATCACAGGGTAACTATGGCTACACCTTC | CASVSQGNYGYTF
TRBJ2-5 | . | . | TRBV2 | TGTGCCAGCAGTGGGGACCTCAACCGAGAGACCCAGTACTTC | CASSGDLNRETQYF
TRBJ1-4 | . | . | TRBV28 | TGTGCCAGCAGTTTCAGGGGACTCAATGAAAAACTGTTTTTT | CASSFRGLNEKLFF
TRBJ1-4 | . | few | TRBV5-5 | TGTGCCAGCAGCTTGACAGGGAGTGATGAAAAACTGTTTTTT | CASSLTGSDEKLFF
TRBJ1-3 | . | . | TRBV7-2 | TGTGCCAGCAGCTTAGGACAGTTCTCTGGAAACACCATATATTTT | CASSLGQFSGNTIYF
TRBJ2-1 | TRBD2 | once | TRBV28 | TGTGCCAGCAGTTCCTATGGGACTAGCGGATACAATGAGCAGTTCTTC | CASSSYGTSGYNEQFF
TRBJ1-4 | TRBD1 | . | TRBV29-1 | TGCAGCGTTGCAAAGGGGACAGCGGGGAATGAAAAACTGTTTTTT | CSVAKGTAGNEKLFF
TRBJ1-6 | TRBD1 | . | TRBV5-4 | TGTGCCAGCAGCGAGCAGGGGGCCTATAATTCACCCCTCCACTTT | CASSEQGAYNSPLHF
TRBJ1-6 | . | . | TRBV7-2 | TGTGCCAGCAGCTCCCCGTCGGGGGCTTACGATTCACCCCTCCACTTT | CASSSPSGAYDSPLHF
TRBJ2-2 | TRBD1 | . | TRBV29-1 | TGCAGCGTCCCTCCCCCGGGACAGGGGGCCGGCACCGGGGAGCTGTTTTTT | CSVPPPGQGAGTGELFF
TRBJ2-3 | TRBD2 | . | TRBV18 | TGTGCCAGCTCACCACCGCGGACTAGCGGGAGTCCCAGCACAGATACGCAGTATTTT | CASSPPRTSGSPSTDTQYF
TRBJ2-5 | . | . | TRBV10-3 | TGTGCGACTGCTGACCTGAACGCCCAAGAGACCCAGTACTTC | CATADLNAQETQYF
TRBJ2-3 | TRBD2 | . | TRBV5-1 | TGCGCCAGCAGCTTGGGACTAGCTATAGATACGCAGTATTTT | CASSLGLAIDTQYF
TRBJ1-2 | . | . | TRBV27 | TGTGCCAGCAGTCCCCTGGGACATCAGGCCGGGGGCTACACCTTC | CASSPLGHQAGGYTF
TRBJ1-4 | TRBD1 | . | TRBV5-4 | TGTGCCAGCAGCCCTACACAGGGGGCGCATGCGGAACTGTTTTTT | CASSPTQGAHAELFF
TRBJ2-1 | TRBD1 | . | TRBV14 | TGTGCCAGCAGCCAAGAGACAGGGGGCGTTTACAACTACTACAATGAGCAGTTCTTC | CASSQETGGVYNYYNEQFF
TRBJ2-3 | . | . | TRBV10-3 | TGTGCCATCAAGGGAGGGGGGGTGGCCACAGATACGCAGTATTTT | CAIKGGGVATDTQYF
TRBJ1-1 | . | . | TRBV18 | TGTGCCAGCTCACCTGTTTTACGGAGACTGCTGAACACTGAAGCTTTCTTT | CASSPVLRRLLNTEAFF
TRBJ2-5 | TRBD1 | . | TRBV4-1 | TGCGCCAGCAGCCAAGCCGGACAGGGGATAAAGACCCAGTACTTC | CASSQAGQGIKTQYF